This TCR beta chain was identified in a study of cytomegalovirus exposure and HLA in healthy donors. 13 Jbeta primers and 60 Vbeta primers were used for the PCR. The repertoire was sequenced with immunoSEQ multiplex PCR; TCRdb's copy has only in-frame clones and lacks some. The sample features roughly 78,000 clones, with under 6.5% in its top ten. Study results and caveats: Using a false discovery rate of 0.05, a later analysis showed that 16,951 TCR beta sequences were associated with HLA alleles.

The CDR3 is made up of 14 amino acids. Germline CDR1 reads MDHEN; CDR2 reads SYDVKM. V lost 4 bases to trimming and J lost 3 bases, with 12 bases between them. A word on this clone: The antigen is not known.

The specimen was PBMCs. The sequence derives from a man aged 35 to 55 in good health and CMV-seronegative. V and J are TRBV28 and TRBJ1-2; weak D call: TRBD1 (6 bases). CDR3 nucleotides: TGTGCCAGCAGTTACCGGACAGCCGACTATGGCTACACCTTC. The encoded protein is CASSYRTADYGYTF.